Listed here is a single T cell receptor beta chain. Its target is unknown. The PCR ran on 60 Vbeta and 13 Jbeta primers. The data were produced by immunoSEQ multiplex PCR, yet TCRdb's version contains in-frame clones alone and is incomplete. The sample records fewer than 150,000 clones, around 75% being singletons. This entry is derived from a study of cytomegalovirus exposure and HLA in healthy donors. Study-wide background: There were about 85 million unique TCRs (from HLA-typed donors) in an early data release. General study points: Earlier analysis found most TCR beta V segments productive about 87% or about 30% of the time.

Sample: PBMCs. This sequence was found in a man aged 30-40 years in good health and CMV-seronegative.

CDR3 in DNA: TGTGCCAGCAGCTTAGACGAGACAGTCTATGGCTACACCTTC. This sequence encodes CASSLDETVYGYTF. The V gene is TRBV7-9, the J gene TRBJ1-2; TRBD1 might be the D (5 bases). The CDR3 runs 14 residues. Trimming took off 1 base at V and 4 bases at J, with 10 bases between the two ends. CDR1 SEHNR and CDR2 FQNEAQ come from the germline V gene (reference sequence).